This TCR beta chain was identified during a study of blood T cell repertoires in COVID-19. Looking at the study overall: Sources were T cells, B-cell-depleted T cells, or PBMCs; the material itself was cDNA or gDNA.

Only in-frame clones appear in the TCRdb table, and some are missing; sequencing was by immunoSEQ multiplex PCR. In the table there are 250,000 or so clones, approximately 90% of which are singletons. V gave up 2 bases and J gave up 8 bases, with 12 bases separating them. The CDR3 sequence is 12 residues long. Germline V gene lookup returns CDR1 GTSNPN and CDR2 SVGIG (reference sequence). All enrollees were about 18 to 89 years old and from roughly 26 US areas. Allocation to cohorts depended on clinical history reported by the participants. Exposed enrollees encountered a COVID-19 case at some point within 2 weeks before study entry.

This TCR was sampled from a man aged 35 to 55 who had been exposed to COVID-19. Material for sequencing was PBMCs or T cells enriched from blood (not recorded which). V usage is TRBV30 and J usage is TRBJ2-5, with D unresolved. The CDR3 DNA reads TGTGCCTGGAGTCGGTCCGTCTTTACCCAGTACTTC. Encoded protein: CAWSRSVFTQYF.